Each of the 32 T cell receptor beta chains below was sequenced from the same sample in a study of shared clonotypes between healthy human individuals. Profiled with immunoSEQ multiplex PCR; TCRdb holds only in-frame clones, not every one. Found here are 2 million to 3 million clones, approximately 94% of them singletons; the top ten hold more than 0.35%. Source material: naive CD4+ T cells from PBMCs. This sample's subset: CD45RA+ positively selected. Receptor source: a man in his late teens or twenties in good health. Some clones in this sample may be carry-over from other donors' samples.

The chain employs TRBV5-5 and TRBJ1-5; D ambiguous. Germline V gene sequence: CDR1 SGHKS, CDR2 YYEKEE (reference sequence). The CDR3 is 12 amino acids. V lost 4 bases, J lost 4 bases, and 6 bases lay in between. The DNA of the CDR3 is TGTGCCAGCAGCCTGCCTAATCAGCCCCAGCATTTT. Protein sequence: CASSLPNQPQHF.

The genes are TRBV28 and TRBJ2-7; maybe TRBD1 (6 bases). V was clipped by 2 bases and J by 5 bases, with 13 bases between them. CDR1 is MDHEN and CDR2 is SYDVKM in the germline V gene. The CDR3 is made up of 14 amino acids. The CDR3, as DNA: TGTGCCAGCAGTTTACCCCACAGGGAGAACGAGCAGTACTTC. Translating gives CASSLPHRENEQYF. Full variable domain (remainder filled in from reference TRBV28 and TRBJ2-7): DVKVTQSSRYLVKRTGEKVFLECVQDMDHENMFWYRQDPGLGLRLIYFSYDVKMKEKGDIPEGYSVSREKKERFSLILESASTNQTSMYLCASSLPHRENEQYFGPGTRLTVT.

The chain recombines TRBV6-1 with TRBJ2-2; 9 bases align to TRBD1. V shed 6 bases, J shed 2 bases, and the junction held 4 bases outside the gene matches. This CDR3 spans 15 amino acids. CDR1 is MNHNS and CDR2 is SASEGT in the germline V gene. The CDR3 reads CASRPQGANTGELFF. The CDR3 nucleotides read TGTGCCAGCAGACCACAGGGGGCCAACACCGGGGAGCTGTTTTTT.

This clone has just one count. The chain links TRBV7-2 to TRBJ2-5; TRBD2 matches at 7 bases. This CDR3 has 18 residues. The V gene's germline CDR1 is SGHTA and CDR2 FQGNSA. The trim removed 4 bases at V and 5 bases at J, leaving 19 bases unmatched. The CDR3 here is CASSSPAGAGSGGETQYF. CDR3 DNA sequence: TGTGCCAGCAGCTCCCCCGCGGGAGCGGGATCCGGAGGGGAGACCCAGTACTTC.

V usage is TRBV7-9 and J usage is TRBJ2-3, with 7 bases lining up with TRBD2. V was clipped by 5 bases and J by 6 bases; unmatched bases: 17. Germline V gives CDR1 SEHNR, CDR2 FQNEAQ (reference sequence). The CDR3 totals 17 residues. CDR3 bases: TGTGCCAGCAGCATCTTAACTAGCGAACTTCGGGAGGATACGCAGTATTTT. It translates to CASSILTSELREDTQYF.

Remarks on this clone: Other DNA sequences in this sample translate to the same CDR3. This chain joins TRBV30 and TRBJ1-1; D remains unclear. CDR3 length: 13 residues. Germline-derived CDR1 and CDR2 are GTSNPN and SVGIG (reference sequence). V was shortened by 1 base and J by 2 bases, with 8 bases between the two germline ends. The CDR3 loop is CAWSGQTNTEAFF. CDR3 bases: TGTGCCTGGAGTGGACAAACCAACACTGAAGCTTTCTTT.

As to this clone: Different DNA sequences within this sample yield the same CDR3. This sequence joins TRBV9 and TRBJ2-1, with D perhaps matching TRBD2 (5 bases). V was trimmed by 0 bases and J by 3 bases, leaving 13 bases between them. Per the germline V gene, CDR1 is SGDLS and CDR2 is YYNGEE. The CDR3 is 16 residues long. The CDR3 reads CASSVGPGGGYNEQFF. DNA of the CDR3: TGTGCCAGCAGCGTAGGGCCAGGTGGAGGCTACAATGAGCAGTTCTTC.

The chain couples TRBV5-1 to TRBJ2-1, with TRBD2 matching over 10 bases. This CDR3 contains 16 residues. V was clipped by 4 bases and J by 4 bases; unmatched bases: 8. CDR1 and CDR2 from the germline V gene are SGHRS and YFSETQ. The CDR3 region has the DNA TGCGCCAGCAGCCACGGCGGGACTAGCGTGTACAATGAGCAGTTCTTC. It translates to CASSHGGTSVYNEQFF.

The chain couples TRBV6-1 to TRBJ2-7; perhaps TRBD2 as D (5 bases). The germline V and J ends were trimmed by 9 bases and 2 bases, with 20 bases remaining between them. Germline V gives CDR1 MNHNS, CDR2 SASEGT. The CDR3 loop spans 15 amino acids. The CDR3 loop is CARGREDGNPYEQYF. The CDR3, as DNA: TGTGCCAGGGGCAGAGAGGACGGGAACCCCTACGAGCAGTACTTC.

This clone came up once. V is TRBV6-1 and J is TRBJ2-1; D is uncertain. The CDR3 runs to 13 residues. The V and J ends lost 6 bases and 6 bases respectively, with 12 bases between them. Germline V CDR1 and CDR2: MNHNS, SASEGT. The CDR3 DNA reads as TGTGCCAGCAGGGACGTGATTCGCAATGAGCAGTTCTTC. As protein: CASRDVIRNEQFF.

The genes are TRBV11-1 and TRBJ2-7; D may be TRBD2 (5 bases). Germline V CDR1 and CDR2: SGHAT, FQDESV (reference sequence). V was pared by 7 bases and J by 6 bases, with 22 bases between. The CDR3 runs to 15 residues. CDR3 nucleotide sequence: TGTGCCAGCACCTCTCTCCGGGGTTCTTTTAGCGAGCAGTACTTC. Protein: CASTSLRGSFSEQYF.

This chain connects TRBV5-1 to TRBJ2-1; the match to TRBD1 covers 10 bases. The V gene's germline CDR1 is SGHRS and CDR2 YFSETQ. This CDR3 has 15 residues. V shed 2 bases, J shed 7 bases, and the junction held 6 bases outside the gene matches. The CDR3 loop is CASSFFGTGANEQFF. The CDR3 DNA is TGCGCCAGCAGCTTTTTCGGGACAGGGGCAAATGAGCAGTTCTTC.

The chain joins TRBV6-1 to TRBJ2-2; D perhaps matches TRBD2 (6 bases). Trimming took off 10 bases at V and 7 bases at J, with 19 bases between the two ends. The germline V gene has CDR1 MNHNS and CDR2 SASEGT. The CDR3 is 14 amino acids. The CDR3 sequence is CAIRAGYGGGELFF. For the CDR3, the DNA is TGTGCCATCCGAGCGGGCTATGGGGGCGGGGAGCTGTTTTTT.

This clone was counted once. This chain links TRBV6-1 with TRBJ2-1; possibly TRBD1 for D (5 bases). Trimming removed 6 bases at V and 4 bases at J, with 10 bases between. From germline, CDR1 is MNHNS and CDR2 SASEGT. The CDR3 is 13 residues long. In DNA, the CDR3 is TGTGCCAGCAGGTGGACATTTTACAATGAGCAGTTCTTC. Amino acids: CASRWTFYNEQFF.

J is TRBJ1-1 and V is TRBV11-2; no firm D call. Trimming took off 2 bases at V and 8 bases at J, with 6 bases between the two ends. The CDR3 loop spans 11 amino acids. Germline-derived CDR1 and CDR2 are SGHAT and FQNNGV. The CDR3 nucleotides are TGTGCCAGCAGCTTAATCGGGGAAGCTTTCTTT. Residues: CASSLIGEAFF.

This chain uses TRBV9 with TRBJ2-3; D ambiguous. The CDR3 has 14 residues. V shed 3 bases and J shed 4 bases, with 12 bases lying between them. Germline values: CDR1 SGDLS, CDR2 YYNGEE. This CDR3 reads CASSAVVLADTQYF. CDR3 DNA: TGTGCCAGCAGCGCAGTAGTCTTAGCAGATACGCAGTATTTT.

V and J are TRBV5-1 and TRBJ1-2, with D possibly being TRBD1 (5 bases). The CDR3 runs to 16 residues. V lost 1 base and J lost 2, with 15 bases in between. CDR1 SGHRS and CDR2 YFSETQ come from the germline V gene. In nucleotides, the CDR3 is TGCGCCAGCAGCTTGACAACCGGGACGATGAACTATGGCTACACCTTC. This sequence encodes CASSLTTGTMNYGYTF.

This chain links TRBV6-1 with TRBJ2-3, with no clear D. The V gene lost 6 bases and the J gene lost 2 bases, with 6 bases spanning the gap. Germline CDR1 and CDR2: MNHNS and SASEGT. The CDR3 consists of 12 residues. This chain's CDR3 is CASSYTTDTQYF. CDR3 in DNA: TGTGCCAGCAGCTATACCACAGATACGCAGTATTTT.

The genes are TRBV5-1 and TRBJ2-1, with 7 nucleotides matching TRBD2. This CDR3 contains 14 residues. The germline V gene has CDR1 SGHRS and CDR2 YFSETQ. The junction had 7 bases not matched to a gene; V was cut back by 2 bases and J by 8 bases. The DNA of the CDR3 is TGCGCCAGCAGCTTTGGCGGGAGTGTTGATGAGCAGTTCTTC. Its translation is CASSFGGSVDEQFF.

Remarks on this clone: The identical CDR3 is also encoded by other nucleotide sequences in the sample. The V and J genes are TRBV5-1 and TRBJ2-7; D might be TRBD2 (5 bases). The CDR3 is made up of 14 amino acids. V was trimmed by 0 bases and J by 2 bases, leaving 9 bases between them. Germline lookup yields CDR1 SGHRS and CDR2 YFSETQ. CDR3 protein: CASSLAGSAYEQYF. CDR3 DNA sequence: TGCGCCAGCAGCTTGGCGGGATCGGCCTACGAGCAGTACTTC.

The chain uses TRBV10-3 and TRBJ1-5; no definite D call. Between the trimmed V and J ends, which lost 3 bases and 4 bases, there was a span of 7 bases. The CDR3 is 13 residues long. In germline, CDR1 is ENHRY, CDR2 SYGVKD. The CDR3: CAISEGPNQPQHF. CDR3 DNA: TGTGCCATCAGTGAAGGCCCAAATCAGCCCCAGCATTTT.

This chain uses TRBV27 with TRBJ2-3; 7 nucleotides align to TRBD2. Germline CDR1 is MNHEY and CDR2 is SMNVEV (reference sequence). V shed 5 bases, J shed 5 bases, and the junction held 7 bases outside the gene matches. CDR3 size: 14 residues. CDR3 sequence: CASSPRLAGDTQYF. The CDR3, as DNA: TGTGCCAGCAGTCCCCGACTAGCCGGAGATACGCAGTATTTT.

The chain uses TRBV9 and TRBJ1-1; D unclear. CDR3 size: 14 residues. The V gene's germline CDR1 is SGDLS and CDR2 YYNGEE. Trimming pared 3 bases from V and 3 bases from J, leaving 12 bases between. In nucleotides, the CDR3 is TGTGCCAGCAGCGCAAGCGGACGATACACTGAAGCTTTCTTT. It encodes CASSASGRYTEAFF.

Worth noting for this clone: The sample carries other DNA sequences with the same CDR3. This rearrangement joins TRBV4-2 to TRBJ2-7; 7 bases agree with TRBD2. Germline assignment: CDR1 LGHNA and CDR2 YNFKEQ. The V segment lost 3 bases and the J segment 4 bases; nucleotides outside the gene matches: 9. The CDR3 is made up of 15 amino acids. Here the CDR3 DNA reads TGTGCCAGCAGCCATTCGAGCGGGACCGAGTACGAGCAGTACTTC. As protein: CASSHSSGTEYEQYF.

The rearrangement uses TRBV10-1 and TRBJ2-7, with D perhaps matching TRBD1 or TRBD2 (5 bases each). Germline CDR1 and CDR2: WNHNN and SYGVQD (reference sequence). The CDR3 runs to 18 residues. Trimming took off 2 bases at V and 6 bases at J, with 26 bases between the two ends. CDR3 residues: CASSEPRVLQDSLGEQYF. CDR3 in DNA: TGCGCCAGCAGTGAGCCTCGAGTCTTACAGGACTCCCTGGGCGAGCAGTACTTC.

The chain couples TRBV20-1 to TRBJ1-1; no clear D. Deletions cut 3 bases from V and 8 bases from J, with 10 bases between. This CDR3 contains 11 residues. Per germline, CDR1 DFQATT and CDR2 SNEGSKA (reference sequence). The CDR3 bases are TGCAGTGCTAGCCCAGCGGGGGAAGCTTTCTTT. This codes for CSASPAGEAFF.

V is TRBV5-1 and J is TRBJ2-1; tentative D call: TRBD1 (6 bases). The CDR3 length is 14 residues. V lost 4 bases and J lost 4, with 12 bases in between. Germline CDR1 and CDR2: SGHRS and YFSETQ. CDR3 DNA: TGCGCCAGCAGCCTGGGGACATTTTACAATGAGCAGTTCTTC. Its protein product is CASSLGTFYNEQFF.

V is TRBV5-5 and J is TRBJ2-7; D gene unclear. Germline V gene sequence: CDR1 SGHKS, CDR2 YYEKEE (reference sequence). This CDR3 comprises 14 residues. V lost 4 bases and J 0 bases, leaving 11 bases between the germline ends. The CDR3 loop reads CASSPGHSSYEQYF. The CDR3 nucleotides are TGTGCCAGCAGCCCCGGGCATAGCTCCTACGAGCAGTACTTC.

The CDR3 DNA follows: TGTGCCACCCGCCAGGGACCCACTGAAGCTTTCTTT. Protein product: CATRQGPTEAFF. The gene calls are TRBV2 and TRBJ1-1; TRBD1 is a possible D gene (5 bases). V lost 10 bases and J 4 bases, leaving 13 bases between the germline ends. Germline-derived CDR1 and CDR2 are SNHLY and FYNNEI. The CDR3 length is 12 residues.

The genes are TRBV7-9 and TRBJ1-1, with D perhaps TRBD1 (6 bases). V lost 5 bases, J lost 11 bases, and 18 bases lay in between. CDR1 and CDR2 (germline): SEHNR, FQNEAQ (reference sequence). The CDR3 has 13 residues. CDR3 sequence reads: CASSPPNSGGAFF. The DNA of the CDR3 is TGTGCCAGCAGCCCTCCCAATTCGGGGGGCGCTTTCTTT.

This chain uses TRBV2 with TRBJ2-3, with D perhaps matching TRBD2 (5 bases). The CDR3 is 14 amino acids. Trimming took off 8 bases at V and 2 bases at J, with 14 bases between the two ends. Germline V gene sequence: CDR1 SNHLY, CDR2 FYNNEI. In nucleotides, the CDR3 is TGTGCCAGCGCTGGACTTTCGTACACAGATACGCAGTATTTT. It translates to CASAGLSYTDTQYF.

This chain connects TRBV4-3 to TRBJ1-2, with 8 positions matching TRBD1. Looked up from germline, CDR1 is LGHNA and CDR2 is YSLEER. V lost 3 bases, J lost 6 bases, and 6 bases stayed unmatched. The CDR3 consists of 14 residues. The CDR3 spells CASSHQHRGDGYTF. The CDR3 coding sequence is TGCGCCAGCAGCCACCAGCACAGGGGGGATGGCTACACCTTC.